A selection of T cell receptor beta chains follows, all from one sample in a study of cytomegalovirus exposure and HLA in healthy donors. The protocol was immunoSEQ multiplex PCR, while the TCRdb copy is restricted to in-frame clones and leaves out a portion. Of more than 150,000 clones listed, 70% to 80% were seen once; the top ten hold around 1.5%. The material sequenced was PBMCs. These receptors all stem from a man younger than 35 in good health and CMV-seronegative. Each CDR3 is given with its conserved first and last residue. The D gene is left open where the match is weak. Clone size is stated in some rows and not others, as once, few, many or a class when expanded.

- | TRBD1 | TRBJ2-5 | TRBV6-6 | TGTGCCAGCAGTTACATAGACAGGGGACAAGAGACCCAGTACTTC | CASSYIDRGQETQYF
- | - | TRBJ1-1 | TRBV27 | TGTGCCAGCAGGCCTGGGAGGGTGGGGAACACTGAAGCTTTCTTT | CASRPGRVGNTEAFF
- | TRBD2 | TRBJ2-5 | TRBV28 | TGTGCCAGCAGCCTAACCCGATCCCGGGAGGTGGCCCAGTACTTC | CASSLTRSREVAQYF
- | TRBD1 | TRBJ2-2 | TRBV30 | TGTGCCTACATCCCTCTGGGACAGGGTTATAACGGCGGGGAGCTGTTTTTT | CAYIPLGQGYNGGELFF
- | TRBD1 | TRBJ1-6 | TRBV6-5 | TGTGCCAGCAGGACAGGGGATTCACCCCTCCACTTT | CASRTGDSPLHF
- | - | TRBJ1-1 | TRBV19 | TGTGCCAGTAAAGCCCAGGGGCTCACTGAAGCTTTCTTT | CASKAQGLTEAFF
- | TRBD2 | TRBJ2-1 | TRBV5-1 | TGCGCCAGCAGCATAGGACTAGCGGGCCCTACAAGCCCTTACAATGAGCAGTTCTTC | CASSIGLAGPTSPYNEQFF
- | TRBD1 | TRBJ1-6 | TRBV9 | TGTGCCAGCAGCGAGGGGGCGGGACAGAACTCCTATAATTCACCCCTCCACTTT | CASSEGAGQNSYNSPLHF
- | - | TRBJ1-3 | TRBV4-1 | TGCGCCAGCAGCCAAGACACCTGGACTGGCGCTGGAAACACCATATATTTT | CASSQDTWTGAGNTIYF
- | - | TRBJ1-1 | TRBV28 | TGTGCCAGTATAACCATGGCCCCGGGGAACACTGAAGCTTTCTTT | CASITMAPGNTEAFF
- | TRBD1 | TRBJ1-4 | TRBV28 | TGTGCCAGCAGTCGGGGATCCGGGACAGCGAGTAATGAAAAACTGTTTTTT | CASSRGSGTASNEKLFF
- | TRBD2 | TRBJ2-5 | TRBV29-1 | TGCAGCGTTGGGACTAGCGGGCCTAGAGGGGAGACCCAGTACTTC | CSVGTSGPRGETQYF
- | - | TRBJ2-5 | TRBV12-5 | TGTGCTAGTGGTTTGGGGCAGGGAGGTGGAAAGGAGACCCAGTACTTC | CASGLGQGGGKETQYF
- | TRBD1 | TRBJ2-7 | TRBV11-2 | TGTGCCAGCAGCTTATACAGGGGGGCCTACGAGCAGTACTTC | CASSLYRGAYEQYF
once | TRBD2 | TRBJ2-1 | TRBV28 | TGTGCCAGCAGTTTTCGGGGACTAGTCAATGAGCAGTTCTTC | CASSFRGLVNEQFF
- | - | TRBJ2-7 | TRBV18 | TGTGCCAGCTCACCACCGAGCAGGAATTCCTACGAGCAGTACTTC | CASSPPSRNSYEQYF
- | - | TRBJ1-1 | TRBV2 | TGTGCCAGCAATCAGGGCACCTTGAACACTGAAGCTTTCTTT | CASNQGTLNTEAFF
- | TRBD2 | TRBJ2-7 | TRBV7-6 | TGTGCCAGCAGCCCCTGGACTAGCGGGAGTTCAAACGAGCAGTACTTC | CASSPWTSGSSNEQYF
few | TRBD1 | TRBJ2-5 | TRBV7-6 | TGTGCCAGCGCGGGGATTAAGGGACAGGGGGTTCAGACCCAGTACTTC | CASAGIKGQGVQTQYF
- | - | TRBJ2-5 | TRBV5-6 | TGTGCCAGCAGCTTGGGGGTGAGCGGATGGGTTCAAGAGACCCAGTACTTC | CASSLGVSGWVQETQYF
- | - | TRBJ1-2 | TRBV15 | TGTGCCACCGAGGGACTGGGAAGCTACACCTTC | CATEGLGSYTF
- | - | TRBJ2-7 | TRBV5-4 | TGTGCCAGCAGCCTCGACGGACAACCCCACGAGCAGTACTTC | CASSLDGQPHEQYF
- | - | TRBJ2-7 | TRBV19 | TGTGCCAGTAGTAGCCGGAGCTACGAGCAGTACTTC | CASSSRSYEQYF
- | TRBD2 | TRBJ2-5 | TRBV5-4 | TGTGCCAGCAGTCTCGGACTAGCGAAGGAGACCCAGTACTTC | CASSLGLAKETQYF
- | - | TRBJ1-5 | TRBV5-1 | TGCGCCAGCAGCTTGGGCGAAAGCGCGAATCAGCCCCAGCATTTT | CASSLGESANQPQHF
- | TRBD1 | TRBJ1-4 | TRBV28 | TGTGCCAGCAGAGGGACAGGGAATACTAATGAAAAACTGTTTTTT | CASRGTGNTNEKLFF
- | TRBD2 | TRBJ2-1 | TRBV4-1 | TGCGCCAGCAGCCGGAGCCCCATGACTAGCGGGAGTGGCAATGAGCAGTTCTTC | CASSRSPMTSGSGNEQFF
- | - | TRBJ1-1 | TRBV5-3 | TGTGCCAGCACGCCGACCCCGACAGGGAACACTGAAGCTTTCTTT | CASTPTPTGNTEAFF
few | - | TRBJ1-2 | TRBV7-2 | TGTGCCAGCAGCTTAGTTCAGGGTTATGGCTACACCTTC | CASSLVQGYGYTF
- | TRBD1 | TRBJ1-5 | TRBV28 | TGTGCCACTTTAGACAGGGGGACGAGCAATCAGCCCCAGCATTTT | CATLDRGTSNQPQHF
- | TRBD2 | TRBJ2-1 | TRBV2 | TGTGCCAGCAGTGAAGTTCAGACTAGCGGGGAGCAGTTCTTC | CASSEVQTSGEQFF
- | - | TRBJ2-1 | TRBV7-3 | TGTGCCAGCAGTGTCACCCAGGGGTCATACAATGAGCAGTTCTTC | CASSVTQGSYNEQFF
- | - | TRBJ1-6 | TRBV6-6 | TGTGCCAGCCGGGGGGTAAATTCACCCCTCCACTTT | CASRGVNSPLHF
- | - | TRBJ1-5 | TRBV19 | TGTGCCAGTAAAGACAGAGCTTATCAGCCCCAGCATTTT | CASKDRAYQPQHF
- | - | TRBJ2-7 | TRBV11-2 | TGTGCCAGCAGCTCGCCCCCCGTGCGGCCCGGGTACGAGCAGTACTTC | CASSSPPVRPGYEQYF
- | - | TRBJ1-2 | TRBV9 | TGTGCCAGCAGCGTAGCTGGTGGGTTGGAGGGCTACACCTTC | CASSVAGGLEGYTF
- | TRBD1 | TRBJ1-2 | TRBV28 | TGTGCCAGCACCCCTCTTGACAGGGGTACTCTCTATGGCTACACCTTC | CASTPLDRGTLYGYTF
- | - | TRBJ1-2 | TRBV29-1 | TGCAGCGTTGAGGGCGAGTTTAACTATGGCTACACCTTC | CSVEGEFNYGYTF
- | - | TRBJ1-2 | TRBV5-4 | TGTGCCAGCAGCGGGAACAGGGAGATTTTGGGTGGCTACACCTTC | CASSGNREILGGYTF
- | - | TRBJ1-5 | TRBV27 | TGTGCCAGCAGTTTGGAGGGGAGCAATCAGCCCCAGCATTTT | CASSLEGSNQPQHF
- | TRBD1 | TRBJ1-2 | TRBV7-9 | TGTGCCAGCAGCACACACAGGGGGCTCGAGTCATATGGCTACACCTTC | CASSTHRGLESYGYTF
- | TRBD2 | TRBJ2-7 | TRBV10-1 | TGCGCCAGCAGTGAGTCAGGGTTTGGAGCGGGATCCTACGAGCAGTACTTC | CASSESGFGAGSYEQYF
- | - | TRBJ2-3 | TRBV11-2 | TGTGCCAGCAGTCACGACAGACCAGATACGCAGTATTTT | CASSHDRPDTQYF